Listed below are T cell receptor beta chains from one sample, sequenced in a study of robustness of blood B and T cell sequencing. From the PCR reads, TCRdb called clonotypes with MiXCR, one entry per CDR3 protein. There are 1,000 to 1,500 distinct CDR3 sequences in the sample; 65% to 70% occur only once, and just over 35% lies in the top ten. The sequenced material came from peripheral blood. The receptors shown here come from a human donor in good health. Both conserved end residues are part of each CDR3. Fields, in order: J gene, clone size, D gene, V gene, CDR3 DNA, CDR3 protein. A D gene is named only where the DNA matches it firmly. Some rows have no size entry. The others give once, few or many, or a class for an expanded clone.

>TRBJ1-2|NA|TRBD1|TRBV28
TGTGCCAGCAGCCGAATCACAGGGGGGAAGGGGTATGGCTACACCTTC
CASSRITGGKGYGYTF
>TRBJ2-2|NA|NA|TRBV7-6
TGTGCCAGCAGCCTAGAGCAGTTAGCGAACACCGGGGAGCTGTTTTTT
CASSLEQLANTGELFF
>TRBJ2-2|few|NA|TRBV10-3
TGTGCCATCAGTACCTGGGGCTATGGCACCGGGGAGCTGTTTTTT
CAISTWGYGTGELFF
>TRBJ2-7|NA|TRBD1|TRBV20-1
TGCAGTGCTAGAGATCCGGGACAGGGCATTCAGGGCTACGAGCAGTACTTC
CSARDPGQGIQGYEQYF
>TRBJ2-1|NA|TRBD2|TRBV14
TGTGCCAGCAGCCATTTCCATGGCGGGGGGACCTACAATGAGCAGTTCTTC
CASSHFHGGGTYNEQFF
>TRBJ2-1|NA|TRBD1|TRBV2
TGTGCCAGCAGCGACGGACAGGGGGATGAGCAGTTCTTC
CASSDGQGDEQFF
>TRBJ1-1|once|NA|TRBV5-3
TGTGCCAGTACACGGGAACTTATGACATCGAACACTGAAGCTTTCTTT
CASTRELMTSNTEAFF
>TRBJ1-1|few|NA|TRBV20-1
TGCAGTGCGTCGACAGGCCGCGAGGGAGCTTTCTTT
CSASTGREGAFF
>TRBJ2-3|few|TRBD2|TRBV27
TGTGCCAGCAGTTGGACTAGCGGGGGCGCTAGCACAGATACGCAGTATTTT
CASSWTSGGASTDTQYF
>TRBJ1-1|NA|TRBD1|TRBV29-1
TGCAGCGTTGAAGGACAGGGTAGTACTGAAGCTTTCTTT
CSVEGQGSTEAFF
>TRBJ2-1|NA|TRBD1|TRBV24-1
TGTGCCACCAGTTCGACAGGGTACAATGAGCAGTTCTTC
CATSSTGYNEQFF
>TRBJ2-3|NA|NA|TRBV11-1
TGTGCCAGCAGCTTCGTGGTCGAGTGGGGCACAGATACGCAGTATTTT
CASSFVVEWGTDTQYF
>TRBJ1-2|large|NA|TRBV24-1
TGTGCCTCCAGCGACGTAAGATCGAATGGCTACACCTTC
CASSDVRSNGYTF
>TRBJ2-7|NA|TRBD1|TRBV24-1
TGTGCCACCAGTGATTCTCGACAGGGTAGAGAGCAGTACTTC
CATSDSRQGREQYF
>TRBJ2-1|NA|NA|TRBV2
TGTGCCAGCAGTGAAGAATTAGCGGCGGGGATTTCCCATGAGCAGTTCTTC
CASSEELAAGISHEQFF
>TRBJ2-7|NA|NA|TRBV7-9
TGTGCCAGCAGCGGCAGACAGTCCTACGAGCAGTACTTC
CASSGRQSYEQYF
>TRBJ2-7|NA|NA|TRBV10-1
TGCGCCAGCAGGCGAACCTCCTACGAGCAGTACTTC
CASRRTSYEQYF
>TRBJ2-7|NA|NA|TRBV2
TGTGCCAGCCGGAGGGGAGGTCCCTCCTACGAGCAGTACTTC
CASRRGGPSYEQYF
>TRBJ2-7|NA|NA|TRBV7-8
TGTGCCAGCAGCGGAGAGTCCTACGAGCAGTACTTC
CASSGESYEQYF
>TRBJ1-5|large|NA|TRBV24-1
TGTGCCACCAGTGACTGTGGACCTGAGCGGATATGCAATCAGCCCCAGCATTTT
CATSDCGPERICNQPQHF
>TRBJ1-6|few|TRBD1|TRBV30
TGTGCCTGGAGTGTAACGATGAGAGGCAGGGGGCGGGTTTCACCCCTCCACTTT
CAWSVTMRGRGRVSPLHF
>TRBJ1-3|NA|TRBD1|TRBV15
TGTGCCACCAGCAGAGGGACAGGGACGGGAGGAAACACCATATATTTT
CATSRGTGTGGNTIYF
>TRBJ1-4|NA|NA|TRBV15
TGTGCCACCAGCAGAGATGCCCCAGAAAGGAATGAAAAACTGTTTTTT
CATSRDAPERNEKLFF
>TRBJ1-1|NA|NA|TRBV27
TGTGCCAGCAGTTTATCACACGGCGTCACTGAAGCTTTCTTT
CASSLSHGVTEAFF
>TRBJ1-5|NA|NA|TRBV5-5
TGTGCCAGCAGCTTGGGTTCTCATGGCGGGCAGCCCCAGCATTTT
CASSLGSHGGQPQHF
>TRBJ1-5|NA|NA|TRBV25-1
TGTGCCAGCACGCACGGGGGGCATCAGCCCCAGCATTTT
CASTHGGHQPQHF
>TRBJ1-5|NA|NA|TRBV10-3
TGTGCCATCAGTGACTGGGGACCCAATCAGCCCCAGCATTTT
CAISDWGPNQPQHF
>TRBJ1-1|NA|NA|TRBV3-1
TGTGCCAGCAGCCACCCCGGGAGAAACACTGAAGCTTTCTTT
CASSHPGRNTEAFF
>TRBJ1-1|NA|NA|TRBV7-6
TGTGCCAGCAGCTCCACCGGGATGATGAACACTGAAGCTTTCTTT
CASSSTGMMNTEAFF
>TRBJ1-3|large|NA|TRBV6-5
TGTGCCAGCAGTTCCGTCCGGTCTGGAAACACCATATATTTT
CASSSVRSGNTIYF
>TRBJ1-2|NA|NA|TRBV29-1
TGCAGCACCGTCGACCGGGGCCGGACTTTCTATGGCTACACCTTC
CSTVDRGRTFYGYTF
>TRBJ2-2|NA|TRBD2|TRBV7-6
TGTGCCAGCAGTCCAGCGGGGGGCCTTCTTACCGGGGAGCTGTTTTTT
CASSPAGGLLTGELFF
>TRBJ1-1|NA|NA|TRBV29-1
TGCAGCGTTGACCCGTTGGCAGGGGTCGCTGAAGCTTTCTTT
CSVDPLAGVAEAFF
>TRBJ2-7|once|TRBD2|TRBV6-6
TGTGCCAGCAGTTACACGGGACTAGCGGGGGGCCGCACCTACGAGCAGTACTTC
CASSYTGLAGGRTYEQYF
>TRBJ1-5|NA|NA|TRBV12-3/TRBV12-4
TGTGCCAGCAGCCCTCGGGACGGTAAAATCAAGCCCCAGCATTTT
CASSPRDGKIKPQHF
>TRBJ2-1|NA|NA|TRBV5-1
TGCGCCAGCAGCCGTTTTGGGGGGGGCGGCTTAAATGAGCAGTTCTTC
CASSRFGGGGLNEQFF
>TRBJ1-4|NA|NA|TRBV12-3/TRBV12-4
TGTGCCAGCAGGCAAAGGGAGGAAAAACTGTTTTTT
CASRQREEKLFF
>TRBJ1-1|few|NA|TRBV7-6
TGTGCCAGCAGCTCCACACCAAGAGGGGGGGGCCAGAACACTGAAGCTTTCTTT
CASSSTPRGGGQNTEAFF
>TRBJ1-5|NA|TRBD1|TRBV5-1
TGCGCCAGCAGCTTGGCGGGACAGGGGACGCAGCCCCAGCATTTT
CASSLAGQGTQPQHF
>TRBJ2-1|NA|NA|TRBV6-4
TGTGCCAGCAGTGACACAGACTACAATGAGCAGTTCTTC
CASSDTDYNEQFF
>TRBJ2-7|NA|NA|TRBV10-3
TGTGCCATCAGTGGAGAACGTAGCGGCCTCTCCTACGAGCAGTACTTC
CAISGERSGLSYEQYF
>TRBJ2-4|NA|NA|TRBV9
TGTGCCAGCAGCGTCCTGCCCTATACGGCCGCGAAAAACATTCAGTACTTC
CASSVLPYTAAKNIQYF
>TRBJ2-7|NA|TRBD2|TRBV5-5
TGTGCCAGCAGCCTAAGGACTAGCGGAACCTACGAGCAGTACTTC
CASSLRTSGTYEQYF
>TRBJ1-1|once|TRBD1|TRBV20-1
TGCAGTGCTAGCCCCGGACAGGGCAACACTGAAGCTTTCTTT
CSASPGQGNTEAFF
>TRBJ1-1|NA|NA|TRBV6-5
TGTGCCAGCCGAAGGGGGGCTGAAGCTTTCTTT
CASRRGAEAFF
>TRBJ2-1|few|TRBD1|TRBV9
TGTGCCAGCAGCTTATTGACCGGGACAGGGCACAATGAGCAGTTCTTC
CASSLLTGTGHNEQFF
>TRBJ2-1|NA|NA|TRBV20-1
TGCAGTGCTAGAGATATGAGGGGCGGATACTACTACAATGAGCAGTTCTTC
CSARDMRGGYYYNEQFF
>TRBJ1-2|NA|NA|TRBV7-9
TGTGCCAGCAGCCCAAACAACTACGGATATAACTATGGCTACACCTTC
CASSPNNYGYNYGYTF
>TRBJ2-7|NA|NA|TRBV10-3
TGTGCCACCGGGACGCTATTCTACGAGCAGTACTTC
CATGTLFYEQYF
>TRBJ1-5|NA|TRBD1|TRBV10-1
TGCGCCAGCAGCAGGACAGGGTTCAATCAGCCCCAGCATTTT
CASSRTGFNQPQHF
>TRBJ2-7|once|TRBD2|TRBV7-6
TGTGCCAGCAGCTTAGCGGCGGGGGGCGAGCAGTACTTC
CASSLAAGGEQYF
>TRBJ2-3|once|TRBD2|TRBV5-1
TGCGCCAGCAGCTTGGGACTAGCAGACGCAGATACGCAGTATTTT
CASSLGLADADTQYF
>TRBJ1-1|NA|TRBD1|TRBV10-3
TGTGCCATCAGTCAGGGGGTGAACACTGAAGCTTTCTTT
CAISQGVNTEAFF
>TRBJ1-1|NA|NA|TRBV3-1
TGTGCCAGCAGCCATCAGGGACCTGAAGCTTTCTTT
CASSHQGPEAFF
>TRBJ1-6|NA|NA|TRBV5-1
TGCGCCAGCAGCGGGGAGTATAATTCACCCCTCCACTTT
CASSGEYNSPLHF